A selection of T cell receptor beta chains follows, all from one sample in a study of persistence of HIV-infected CD4 T cells. Method: immunoSEQ multiplex PCR; TCRdb's copy keeps in-frame clones and lacks some. The sample consists of about 40,000 clones, 85% to 90% of them appearing once. These receptors lack a known antigen. Sample: cultured CD4+ T cells from PBMCs, taken from a patient who received antiretroviral therapy. The source of these receptors is an adult with HIV. The donor label of this sample is uncertain. The CDR3 runs from the conserved cysteine through the conserved F or W. The D gene is left open where the match is weak. Only part of the rows carry a size: once, few, many, or a class if the clone is expanded.

d_call	v_call	j_call	clone_size	cdr3_aa	cdr3_nt
.	TRBV5-1	TRBJ1-2	once	CASSLSGAVNYGYTF	TGCGCCAGCAGCTTGTCAGGGGCCGTCAACTATGGCTACACCTTC
.	TRBV27	TRBJ1-6	.	CASTQRPGFNSPLHF	TGTGCCAGCACCCAACGTCCAGGATTTAATTCACCCCTCCACTTT
TRBD1	TRBV5-4	TRBJ1-1	.	CASSWDRANPEAFF	TGTGCCAGCAGCTGGGACAGGGCTAACCCTGAAGCTTTCTTT
.	TRBV5-1	TRBJ2-1	.	CASSLGRTDGEQFF	TGCGCCAGCAGCTTGGGACGGACCGACGGTGAGCAGTTCTTC
.	TRBV10-3	TRBJ1-2	medium-sized	CAISEGFGSYGYTF	TGTGCCATCAGTGAGGGGTTTGGGTCCTATGGCTACACCTTC
.	TRBV6-5	TRBJ1-2	.	CASSYGGTYGYTF	TGTGCCAGCAGTTACGGAGGGACCTATGGCTACACCTTC
.	TRBV6-1	TRBJ1-1	.	CASSDDRLKAIEAFF	TGTGCCAGCAGTGACGACAGGCTAAAAGCGATTGAAGCTTTCTTT
.	TRBV29-1	TRBJ2-3	.	CSVEDYPITTDTQYF	TGCAGCGTTGAAGACTACCCTATCACCACAGATACGCAGTATTTT
.	TRBV3-1/TRBV3-2	TRBJ2-7	.	CASSQDGQGFDEQYF	TGTGCCAGCAGCCAAGACGGTCAGGGATTCGACGAGCAGTACTTC
TRBD1	TRBV6-5	TRBJ1-2	.	CASTWDRGYGYTF	TGTGCCAGCACCTGGGACAGGGGATATGGCTACACCTTC
TRBD2	TRBV2	TRBJ2-4	once	CASSERPSGGVTKNIQYF	TGTGCCAGCAGTGAAAGGCCTAGCGGGGGGGTGACCAAAAACATTCAGTACTTC
.	TRBV7-3	TRBJ2-6	.	CASSPDLSGANVLTF	TGTGCCAGCAGCCCGGACCTCTCTGGGGCCAACGTCCTGACTTTC
.	TRBV5-1	TRBJ1-1	.	CASSLAPRSNTEAFF	TGCGCCAGCAGCTTGGCCCCCAGGAGTAACACTGAAGCTTTCTTT
.	TRBV21-1	TRBJ1-5	.	CARLAVGNQPQHF	TGTGCCAGATTAGCGGTGGGAAATCAGCCCCAGCATTTT
.	TRBV6-5	TRBJ1-5	.	CASRREWGGSQPQHF	TGTGCCAGCAGGCGGGAATGGGGGGGCAGTCAGCCCCAGCATTTT
TRBD1	TRBV7-8	TRBJ2-3	once	CASSRQGADTQYF	TGTGCCAGCAGCCGACAGGGTGCAGATACGCAGTATTTT
.	TRBV5-1	TRBJ1-2	.	CASSLTRQADGYGYTF	TGCGCCAGCAGCCTCACCCGACAGGCCGACGGCTATGGCTACACCTTC
TRBD2	TRBV3-1/TRBV3-2	TRBJ2-7	.	CASSRTSSGGWGEQYF	TGTGCCAGCAGCCGGACTAGTAGCGGGGGGTGGGGAGAGCAGTACTTC
.	TRBV5-1	TRBJ1-3	.	CASSLEGFAFSGNTIYF	TGCGCCAGCAGCTTGGAAGGTTTTGCCTTCTCTGGAAACACCATATATTTT
TRBD1	TRBV6-5	TRBJ1-1	.	CASMKQGQWNTEAFF	TGTGCCAGCATGAAACAGGGGCAATGGAACACTGAAGCTTTCTTT
TRBD1	TRBV7-8	TRBJ1-5	.	CASNREQGANQPQHF	TGTGCCAGCAATAGAGAACAGGGGGCTAATCAGCCCCAGCATTTT
TRBD2	TRBV10-1	TRBJ2-3	.	CASSERGISDTQYF	TGCGCCAGCAGCGAGCGGGGAATCTCAGATACGCAGTATTTT
.	TRBV24-1	TRBJ2-3	.	CATTGSAGDTQYF	TGTGCCACAACTGGCTCCGCGGGAGATACGCAGTATTTT
TRBD1	TRBV9	TRBJ2-3	.	CASSVGVGTGTTDTQYF	TGTGCCAGCAGCGTAGGGGTCGGGACAGGGACCACAGATACGCAGTATTTT
.	TRBV10-3	TRBJ2-3	.	CAISESSVVISTDTQYF	TGTGCCATCAGTGAGTCCTCGGTGGTGATCAGTACAGATACGCAGTATTTT
.	TRBV7-3	TRBJ1-5	.	CASSLGWGGNQPQHF	TGTGCCAGCAGCTTAGGTTGGGGGGGCAATCAGCCCCAGCATTTT
.	TRBV7-6	TRBJ1-3	.	CASSLEARAPTASGNTIYF	TGTGCCAGCAGCTTAGAAGCCAGGGCCCCAACCGCCTCTGGAAACACCATATATTTT
.	TRBV7-3	TRBJ2-1	once	CASSSIDSPNEQFF	TGTGCCAGCAGCTCAATAGACAGTCCCAATGAGCAGTTCTTC
TRBD2	TRBV2	TRBJ2-7	once	CASRLAAYEQYF	TGTGCCAGCAGGCTAGCGGCCTACGAGCAGTACTTC
TRBD2	TRBV6-1	TRBJ2-2	.	CASSERGGPGELFF	TGTGCCAGCAGTGAGCGGGGGGGCCCCGGGGAGCTGTTTTTT
.	TRBV29-1	TRBJ2-1	.	CSVENSRWKQFF	TGCAGCGTTGAAAACTCCCGGTGGAAGCAGTTCTTC
TRBD2	TRBV7-3	TRBJ2-3	.	CASSFRAGGSDTQYF	TGTGCCAGCAGCTTCCGAGCGGGGGGGTCAGATACGCAGTATTTT
.	TRBV28	TRBJ1-1	.	CASSFLEGGMRAFF	TGTGCCAGCAGTTTCCTAGAGGGGGGCATGCGAGCTTTCTTT
.	TRBV18	TRBJ1-1	.	CASSPSVATGTEAFF	TGTGCCAGCTCACCAAGCGTAGCGACAGGCACTGAAGCTTTCTTT
.	TRBV15	TRBJ1-1	.	CATSRDHANTEAFF	TGTGCCACCAGCAGAGATCACGCGAACACTGAAGCTTTCTTT
TRBD1	TRBV19	TRBJ2-7	.	CASSIPGQTYEQYF	TGTGCCAGTAGTATACCGGGACAGACCTACGAGCAGTACTTC
.	TRBV6-5	TRBJ2-7	.	CASSWGTGFRYEQYF	TGTGCCAGCAGTTGGGGAACAGGGTTCCGATACGAGCAGTACTTC
TRBD1	TRBV19	TRBJ2-1	.	CASSIDLATGDRPEQFF	TGTGCCAGTAGTATAGATCTTGCGACAGGGGACCGACCCGAGCAGTTCTTC
.	TRBV2	TRBJ1-5	.	CASSGTLVVRGNQPQHF	TGTGCCAGCAGTGGGACCCTGGTCGTCAGGGGCAATCAGCCCCAGCATTTT
TRBD1	TRBV19	TRBJ1-5	.	CASSPGQGIGQPQHF	TGTGCCAGTAGTCCCGGACAGGGGATCGGTCAGCCCCAGCATTTT
.	TRBV2	TRBJ1-2	few	CASKEGGYGYTF	TGTGCCAGCAAAGAGGGGGGCTATGGCTACACCTTC
.	TRBV7-3	TRBJ2-5	.	CASSLRAGETQYF	TGTGCCAGCAGCTTAAGGGCAGGGGAGACCCAGTACTTC
TRBD1	TRBV13	TRBJ1-4	.	CASSPTGTANEKLFF	TGTGCCAGCAGCCCCACCGGGACAGCAAATGAAAAACTGTTTTTT
.	TRBV2	TRBJ2-1	once	CASRAGLSYNEQFF	TGTGCCAGCAGAGCCGGACTATCCTACAATGAGCAGTTCTTC
TRBD1	TRBV7-9	TRBJ2-1	.	CASSLGDRYYNEQFF	TGTGCCAGCAGCTTGGGGGACAGGTACTACAATGAGCAGTTCTTC
.	TRBV5-4	TRBJ1-1	.	CASSLVFGSGDTEAFF	TGTGCCAGCAGCTTGGTCTTCGGCAGTGGGGACACTGAAGCTTTCTTT
TRBD1	TRBV7-2	TRBJ2-3	.	CASRSGTGKDTQYF	TGTGCCAGCAGGTCCGGGACAGGGAAGGATACGCAGTATTTT
TRBD2	TRBV24-1	TRBJ2-1	.	CATSDKLAGDILHYNEQFF	TGTGCCACCAGTGATAAACTAGCGGGGGACATTCTCCACTACAATGAGCAGTTCTTC
.	TRBV12-3/TRBV12-4	TRBJ2-2	.	CASAGDFDGELFF	TGTGCCAGCGCCGGAGATTTCGACGGGGAGCTGTTTTTT
.	TRBV7-2	TRBJ1-4	.	CASSLRGARTNEKLFF	TGTGCCAGCAGCTTACGGGGGGCGCGAACTAATGAAAAACTGTTTTTT
TRBD1	TRBV10-3	TRBJ1-5	.	CAISEGRKGDRLNQPQHF	TGTGCCATCAGTGAAGGGCGTAAGGGGGACAGACTCAATCAGCCCCAGCATTTT